The rows below give T cell receptor beta chains drawn from one sample of a study of blood T cell repertoires in COVID-19. Data came from immunoSEQ multiplex PCR; TCRdb stores just in-frame clones and leaves some out. This repertoire shows 170,000 or so clones, more than 90% found once; its top ten account for roughly 0.56%. Sequencing input: peripheral blood. These receptors were taken from a man aged 50-59 years with acute or convalescent COVID-19. Both conserved end residues are part of each CDR3.

v_call: TRBV7-9; j_call: TRBJ2-5; cdr3_aa: CASSPADRQGLGETQYF
v_call: TRBV7-9; j_call: TRBJ1-5; cdr3_aa: CASSLEGSNQPQHF
v_call: TRBV30; j_call: TRBJ2-7; cdr3_aa: CAWMVTGGDEQYF
v_call: TRBV2; j_call: TRBJ2-2; cdr3_aa: CASSEDRLTGELFF
v_call: TRBV5-5; j_call: TRBJ1-1; cdr3_aa: CASSWGTGGLNTEAFF
v_call: TRBV27; j_call: TRBJ1-1; cdr3_aa: CASTLSFGRGNTEAFF
v_call: TRBV14; j_call: TRBJ2-3; cdr3_aa: CASSQVWGGSTDTQYF
v_call: TRBV29-1; j_call: TRBJ2-5; cdr3_aa: CSVAHRRVSETQYF
v_call: TRBV28; j_call: TRBJ2-3; cdr3_aa: CASSDLGGTDTQYF
v_call: TRBV10-1; j_call: TRBJ2-7; cdr3_aa: CASSGIAGGPPQYF
v_call: TRBV28; j_call: TRBJ1-1; cdr3_aa: CASSLVGGGTEAFF
v_call: TRBV10-2; j_call: TRBJ1-6; cdr3_aa: CASSEDRRSPLHF
v_call: TRBV27; j_call: TRBJ2-7; cdr3_aa: CASSDRAPDRGGSYEQYF
v_call: TRBV4-3; j_call: TRBJ1-4; cdr3_aa: CASSQGGTGKEKLFF
v_call: TRBV3-1/TRBV3-2; j_call: TRBJ2-1; cdr3_aa: CASSQLGTSGTNEQFF
v_call: TRBV5-4; j_call: TRBJ2-1; cdr3_aa: CASSSRDIGNEQFF
v_call: TRBV4-2; j_call: TRBJ2-1; cdr3_aa: CASSRDRQYEQFF
v_call: TRBV11-2; j_call: TRBJ1-5; cdr3_aa: CASSQGGQGAGQPQHF
v_call: TRBV10-3; j_call: TRBJ1-3; cdr3_aa: CAISGVLGNTIYF
v_call: TRBV27; j_call: TRBJ2-5; cdr3_aa: CASSLAGRGTFTRETQYF
v_call: TRBV18; j_call: TRBJ2-5; cdr3_aa: CASSPPPARGETQYF
v_call: TRBV28; j_call: TRBJ1-6; cdr3_aa: CASSPPTGVSSPLHF
v_call: TRBV5-6; j_call: TRBJ1-2; cdr3_aa: CASRYGTGVLSGGYTF
v_call: TRBV9; j_call: TRBJ2-5; cdr3_aa: CASSTPPGETQYF
v_call: TRBV28; j_call: TRBJ2-2; cdr3_aa: CATLGTSNTGELFF
v_call: TRBV6-5; j_call: TRBJ1-2; cdr3_aa: CASGTGNGYTF
v_call: TRBV7-2; j_call: TRBJ1-5; cdr3_aa: CASSSGQNQPQHF
v_call: TRBV28; j_call: TRBJ2-7; cdr3_aa: CASSFNPSGRDTGGQYF
v_call: TRBV6-6; j_call: TRBJ1-2; cdr3_aa: CASSYSATGSYGYTF